This paragraph covers one T cell receptor (beta chain) sequence. This entry is derived from a study of blood T cell repertoires in COVID-19. The CDR3 is made up of 17 amino acids. CDR1 is SGHVS, CDR2 FNYEAQ, per germline. V lost 5 bases, J lost 6 bases, and 25 bases lay in between. Clones were sequenced by immunoSEQ multiplex PCR, and TCRdb holds only the in-frame ones, with some missing. Of some 190,000 clones listed, 70% to 90% are singletons. The specimen sequenced was peripheral blood. This clonotype was obtained from a man aged 30 to 39 with acute or convalescent COVID-19. The rearrangement joins TRBV7-6 to TRBJ1-1; D is possibly TRBD1 (6 bases). CDR3 sequence reads: CASSQGRGARVSPEAFF. As DNA, the CDR3 is TGTGCCAGCAGCCAGGGGCGGGGGGCGCGGGTGAGCCCTGAAGCTTTCTTT. The whole variable domain, remainder taken from reference TRBV7-6 and TRBJ1-1, is GAGVSQSPRYKVTKRGQDVALRCDPISGHVSLYWYRQALGQGPEFLTYFNYEAQQDKSGLPNDRFSAERPEGSISTLTIQRTEQRDSAMYRCASSQGRGARVSPEAFFGQGTRLTVV.